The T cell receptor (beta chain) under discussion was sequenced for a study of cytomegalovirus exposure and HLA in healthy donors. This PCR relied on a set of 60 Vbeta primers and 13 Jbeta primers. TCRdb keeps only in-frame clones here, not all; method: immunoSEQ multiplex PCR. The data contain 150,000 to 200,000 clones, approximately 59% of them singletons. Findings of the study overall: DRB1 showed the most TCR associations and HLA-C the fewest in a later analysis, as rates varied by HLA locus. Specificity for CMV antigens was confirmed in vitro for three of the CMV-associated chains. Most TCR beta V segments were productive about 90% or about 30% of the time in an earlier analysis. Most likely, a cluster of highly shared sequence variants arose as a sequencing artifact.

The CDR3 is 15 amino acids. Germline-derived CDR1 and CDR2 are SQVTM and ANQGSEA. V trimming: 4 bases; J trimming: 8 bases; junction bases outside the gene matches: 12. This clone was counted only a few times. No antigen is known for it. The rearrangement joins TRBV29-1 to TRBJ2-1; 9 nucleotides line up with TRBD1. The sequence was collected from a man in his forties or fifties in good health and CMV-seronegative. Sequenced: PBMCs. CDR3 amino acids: CSVATGTGKIDEQFF. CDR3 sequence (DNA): TGCAGCGTTGCCACCGGGACAGGGAAGATCGATGAGCAGTTCTTC.